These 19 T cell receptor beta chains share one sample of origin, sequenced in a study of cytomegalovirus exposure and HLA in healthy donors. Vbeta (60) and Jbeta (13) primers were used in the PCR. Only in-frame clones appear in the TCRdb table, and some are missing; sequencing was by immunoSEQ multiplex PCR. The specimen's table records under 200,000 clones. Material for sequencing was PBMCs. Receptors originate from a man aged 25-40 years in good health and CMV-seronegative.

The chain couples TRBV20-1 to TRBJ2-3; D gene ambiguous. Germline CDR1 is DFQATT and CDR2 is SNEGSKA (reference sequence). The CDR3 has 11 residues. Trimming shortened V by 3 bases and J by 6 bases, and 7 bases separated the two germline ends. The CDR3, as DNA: TGCAGTGCTAGTGTAGAGGATACGCAGTATTTT. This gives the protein CSASVEDTQYF.

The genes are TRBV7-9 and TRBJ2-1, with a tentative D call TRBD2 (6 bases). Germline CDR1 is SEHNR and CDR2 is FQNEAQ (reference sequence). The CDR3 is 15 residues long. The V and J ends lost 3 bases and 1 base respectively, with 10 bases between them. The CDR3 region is CASSLIAASYNEQFF. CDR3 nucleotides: TGTGCCAGCAGCTTGATAGCGGCTTCCTACAATGAGCAGTTCTTC.

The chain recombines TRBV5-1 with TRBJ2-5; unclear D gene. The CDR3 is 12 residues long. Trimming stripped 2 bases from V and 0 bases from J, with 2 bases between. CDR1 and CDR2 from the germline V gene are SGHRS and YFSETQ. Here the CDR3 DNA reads TGCGCCAGCAGCTTCGACCAAGAGACCCAGTACTTC. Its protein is CASSFDQETQYF. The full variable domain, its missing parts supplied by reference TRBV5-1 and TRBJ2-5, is KAGVTQTPRYLIKTRGQQVTLSCSPISGHRSVSWYQQTPGQGLQFLFEYFSETQRNKGNFPGRFSGRQFSNSRSEMNVSTLELGDSALYLCASSFDQETQYFGPGTRLLVL.

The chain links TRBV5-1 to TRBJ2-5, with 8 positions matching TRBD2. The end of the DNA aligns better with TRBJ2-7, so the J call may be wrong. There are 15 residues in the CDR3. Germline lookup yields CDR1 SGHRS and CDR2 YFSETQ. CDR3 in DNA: TGCGCCAGCAGCTTTACTAGCGGATCACCCTACGAGCAGTACTTC. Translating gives CASSFTSGSPYEQYF.

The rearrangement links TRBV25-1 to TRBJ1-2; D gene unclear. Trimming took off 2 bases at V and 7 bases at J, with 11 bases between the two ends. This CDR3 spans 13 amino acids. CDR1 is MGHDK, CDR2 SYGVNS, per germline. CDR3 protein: CASSEEMVRGYTF. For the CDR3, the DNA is TGTGCCAGCAGTGAAGAGATGGTTCGTGGCTACACCTTC.

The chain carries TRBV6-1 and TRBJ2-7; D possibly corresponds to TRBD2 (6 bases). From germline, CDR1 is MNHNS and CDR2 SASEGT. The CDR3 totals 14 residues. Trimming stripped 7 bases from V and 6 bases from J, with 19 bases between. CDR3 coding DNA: TGTGCCAGCATTGGACTAAGGGATTATCGCGAGCAGTACTTC. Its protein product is CASIGLRDYREQYF.

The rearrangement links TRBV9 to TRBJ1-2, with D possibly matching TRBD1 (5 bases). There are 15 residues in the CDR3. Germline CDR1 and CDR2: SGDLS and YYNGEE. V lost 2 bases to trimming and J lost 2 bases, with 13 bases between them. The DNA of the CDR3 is TGTGCCAGCAGCGTGGGGGAGGCAGTCAACTATGGCTACACCTTC. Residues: CASSVGEAVNYGYTF.

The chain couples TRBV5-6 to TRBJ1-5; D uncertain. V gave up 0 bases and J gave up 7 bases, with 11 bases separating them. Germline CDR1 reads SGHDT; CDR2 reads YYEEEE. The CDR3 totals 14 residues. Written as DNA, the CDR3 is TGTGCCAGCAGCTTGGCCGGGGTCCTACAGCCCCAGCATTTT. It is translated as CASSLAGVLQPQHF.

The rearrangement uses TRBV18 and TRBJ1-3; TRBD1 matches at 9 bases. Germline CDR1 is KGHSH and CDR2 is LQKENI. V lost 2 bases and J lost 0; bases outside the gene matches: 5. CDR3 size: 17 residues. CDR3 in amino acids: CASSPGTGNPSGNTIYF. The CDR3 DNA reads TGTGCCAGCTCACCAGGGACAGGGAACCCCTCTGGAAACACCATATATTTT. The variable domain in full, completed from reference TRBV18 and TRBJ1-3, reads NAGVMQNPRHLVRRRGQEARLRCSPMKGHSHVYWYRQLPEEGLKFMVYLQKENIIDESGMPKERFSAEFPKEGPSILRIQQVVRGDSAAYFCASSPGTGNPSGNTIYFGEGSWLTVV.

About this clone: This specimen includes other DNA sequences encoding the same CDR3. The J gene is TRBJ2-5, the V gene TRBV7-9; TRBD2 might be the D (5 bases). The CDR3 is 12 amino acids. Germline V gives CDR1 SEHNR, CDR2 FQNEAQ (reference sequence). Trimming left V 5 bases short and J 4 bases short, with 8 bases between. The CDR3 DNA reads TGTGCCAGCAGCCCCGCGGGAGAGACCCAGTACTTC. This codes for CASSPAGETQYF.

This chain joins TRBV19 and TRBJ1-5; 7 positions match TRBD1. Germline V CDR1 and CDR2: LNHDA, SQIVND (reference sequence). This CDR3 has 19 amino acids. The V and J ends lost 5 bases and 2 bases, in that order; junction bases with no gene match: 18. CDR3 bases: TGTGCCAGTAGTGACAAAGGGGGACAGAGCCTGTTAGGCAATCAGCCCCAGCATTTT. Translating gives CASSDKGGQSLLGNQPQHF.

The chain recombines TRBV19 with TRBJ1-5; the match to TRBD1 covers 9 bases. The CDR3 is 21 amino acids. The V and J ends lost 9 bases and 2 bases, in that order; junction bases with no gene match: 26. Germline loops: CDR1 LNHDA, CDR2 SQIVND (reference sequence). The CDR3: CASRPGGQGLSRAPGNQPQHF. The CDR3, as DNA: TGTGCCAGCAGGCCTGGGGGACAGGGCTTAAGTAGGGCCCCAGGCAATCAGCCCCAGCATTTT.

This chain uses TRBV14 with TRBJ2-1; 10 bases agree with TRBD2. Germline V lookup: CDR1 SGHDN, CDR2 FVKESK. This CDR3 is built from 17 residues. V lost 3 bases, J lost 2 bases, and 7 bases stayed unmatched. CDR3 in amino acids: CASSQISGTSAYNEQFF. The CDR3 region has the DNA TGTGCCAGCAGCCAGATCTCCGGGACTAGCGCCTACAATGAGCAGTTCTTC.

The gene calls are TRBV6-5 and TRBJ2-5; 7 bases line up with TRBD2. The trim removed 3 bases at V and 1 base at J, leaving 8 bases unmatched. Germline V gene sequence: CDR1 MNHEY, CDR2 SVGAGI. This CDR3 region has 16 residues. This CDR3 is CASSYLASGLQETQYF. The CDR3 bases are TGTGCCAGCAGTTATCTGGCTAGCGGTCTCCAAGAGACCCAGTACTTC.

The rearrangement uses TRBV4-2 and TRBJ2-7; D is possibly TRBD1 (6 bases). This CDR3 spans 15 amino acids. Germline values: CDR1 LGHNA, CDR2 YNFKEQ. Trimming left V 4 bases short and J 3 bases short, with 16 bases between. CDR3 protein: CASSRGQSTIYEQYF. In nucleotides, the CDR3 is TGTGCCAGCAGCCGAGGACAGTCGACTATCTACGAGCAGTACTTC.

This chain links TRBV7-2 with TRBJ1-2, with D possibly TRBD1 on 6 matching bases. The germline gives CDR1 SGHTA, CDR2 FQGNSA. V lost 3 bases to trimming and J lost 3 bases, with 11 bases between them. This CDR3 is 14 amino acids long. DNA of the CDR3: TGTGCCAGCAGCTTGTCCAGGGGCGACTATGGCTACACCTTC. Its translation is CASSLSRGDYGYTF.

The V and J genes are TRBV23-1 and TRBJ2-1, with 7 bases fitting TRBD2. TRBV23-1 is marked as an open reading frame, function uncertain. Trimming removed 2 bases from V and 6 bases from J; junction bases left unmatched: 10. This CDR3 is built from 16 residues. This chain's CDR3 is CASSQDGTIVSNEQFF. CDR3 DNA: TGCGCCAGCAGTCAAGACGGGACTATAGTGAGCAATGAGCAGTTCTTC.

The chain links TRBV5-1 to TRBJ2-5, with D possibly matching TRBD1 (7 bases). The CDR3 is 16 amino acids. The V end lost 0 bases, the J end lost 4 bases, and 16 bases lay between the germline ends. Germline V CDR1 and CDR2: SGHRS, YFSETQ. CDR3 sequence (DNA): TGCGCCAGCAGCTTGGAATTTCGCAGGGGGGTAGAGACCCAGTACTTC. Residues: CASSLEFRRGVETQYF.

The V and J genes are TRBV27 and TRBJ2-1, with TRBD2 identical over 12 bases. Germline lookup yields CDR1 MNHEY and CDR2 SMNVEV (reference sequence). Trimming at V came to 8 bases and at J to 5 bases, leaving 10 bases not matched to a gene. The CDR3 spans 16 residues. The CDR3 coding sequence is TGTGCCAGCGGCTCAGCTAGCGGGAGGGCCCACAATGAGCAGTTCTTC. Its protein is CASGSASGRAHNEQFF.